This is a list of T cell receptor beta chains from one sample in a study of T cells in Graves' hyperthyroidism and ophthalmopathy. TCRdb re-derived calls from the multiplex PCR reads in MiXCR, one entry per CDR3 protein. The table lists just under 750,000 distinct CDR3 sequences, 30% to 40% of them singletons, with roughly 30% in the top ten. Sequences were obtained from blood. Receptors originate from a woman between 40 and 50 years old with Graves' hyperthyroidism. Each CDR3 is given with its conserved first and last residue. A D gene is named only where the DNA matches it firmly. Only part of the rows carry a size: once, few, many, or a class if the clone is expanded.

TRBJ1-1 | . | TRBV10-2 | . | CASSPVSSYTEAFF | TGTGCCAGCTCCCCAGTTTCTTCGTACACTGAAGCTTTCTTT
TRBJ1-5 | . | TRBV5-1 | many | CASSWGGQPNQPQHF | TGCGCCAGCAGCTGGGGAGGGCAGCCAAATCAGCCCCAGCATTTT
TRBJ2-7 | TRBD2 | TRBV2 | . | CANGGAGGDNEQYF | TGTGCCAACGGTGGGGCGGGAGGGGACAATGAGCAGTACTTC
TRBJ1-5 | . | TRBV4-3 | . | CASSPGTSSNQPQHF | TGCGCCAGCAGCCCCGGGACCTCTAGCAATCAGCCCCAGCATTTT
TRBJ2-5 | . | TRBV6-1 | many | CASSRRGVGETQYF | TGTGCCAGCAGTCGCAGGGGAGTCGGGGAGACCCAGTACTTC
TRBJ2-5 | TRBD2 | TRBV11-1 | . | CASSQTSGGEQETQYF | TGTGCCAGCAGCCAGACTAGCGGGGGGGAGCAAGAGACCCAGTACTTC
TRBJ2-5 | TRBD1 | TRBV20-1 | many | CSARGQGKTQYF | TGCAGTGCTAGGGGACAGGGGAAGACCCAGTACTTC
TRBJ1-6 | . | TRBV7-9 | many | CASSFRRGPNSPLHF | TGTGCCAGCAGCTTCCGCCGGGGTCCGAATTCACCCCTCCACTTT
TRBJ2-2 | . | TRBV5-1 | . | CASSLVSGSCFF | .
TRBJ1-2 | . | TRBV29-1 | . | CALRQSSYGYTF | TGCGCACTCCGACAGTCTTCATATGGCTACACCTTC
TRBJ1-2 | . | TRBV5-4 | . | CASSTGHLNYGYTF | TGTGCCAGCAGCACGGGACACTTAAACTATGGCTACACCTTC
TRBJ2-5 | TRBD2 | TRBV13 | . | CASSRTSGGTYQETQYF | TGTGCCAGCAGCCGGACTAGCGGGGGGACGTACCAAGAGACCCAGTACTTC
TRBJ2-2 | . | TRBV29-1 | many | CSVEDGELFF | TGCAGCGTAGAAGACGGGGAGCTGTTTTTT
TRBJ2-1 | . | TRBV19 | . | CASSIDGQKSVQFF | TGTGCCAGTAGTATAGATGGACAGAAAAGTGTGCAGTTCTTC
TRBJ1-1 | TRBD1 | TRBV5-1 | many | CASSPEGQGRGTEAFF | TGCGCCAGCAGCCCCGAAGGACAGGGCAGAGGCACTGAAGCTTTCTTT
TRBJ2-6 | . | TRBV12-3/TRBV12-4 | few | CASGDNVLTF | TGTGCCAGCGGGGACAACGTCCTGACTTTC
TRBJ1-6 | TRBD1 | TRBV2 | . | CASTSGTGGVDSPLHF | TGTGCCAGCACCAGCGGGACAGGGGGCGTAGACTCACCCCTCCACTTT
TRBJ2-7 | . | TRBV7-9 | many | CASSKKGRDEQYF | TGTGCCAGCAGTAAAAAGGGACGGGACGAGCAGTACTTC
TRBJ2-2 | TRBD2 | TRBV9 | . | CASSAGTSDTGELFF | TGTGCCAGCAGCGCCGGGACTAGCGACACCGGGGAGCTGTTTTTT
TRBJ1-6 | . | TRBV6-5 | many | CASSYSKSPLHF | TGTGCCAGCAGTTACTCGAAGTCACCCCTCCACTTT
TRBJ2-5 | . | TRBV6-6 | . | CASSRGPPGLIQETQYF | TGTGCCAGCAGCCGGGGACCTCCTGGGCTAATCCAAGAGACCCAGTACTTC
TRBJ2-6 | . | TRBV4-1 | few | CASSQSTPSGANVLTF | TGCGCCAGCAGCCAATCTACTCCCTCTGGGGCCAACGTCCTGACTTTC
TRBJ2-2 | . | TRBV6-5 | . | CASSYRGFGKNTGELFF | TGTGCCAGCAGTTATCGCGGCTTCGGGAAAAACACCGGGGAGCTGTTTTTT
TRBJ2-3 | TRBD2 | TRBV15 | . | CATSRKTSGAFSTDTQYF | TGTGCCACCAGCAGGAAGACTAGCGGAGCCTTTAGCACAGATACGCAGTATTTT
TRBJ1-1 | . | TRBV5-1 | . | CASSSAGLNTEAFF | TGCGCCAGCAGTTCTGCGGGCTTGAACACTGAAGCTTTCTTT
TRBJ1-6 | . | TRBV27 | few | CASSSYRTGYNSPLHF | TGTGCCAGCAGTTCCTATCGGACGGGATATAATTCACCCCTCCACTTT
TRBJ1-3 | . | TRBV10-3 | many | CAISDPAMEPGNTIYF | TGTGCCATCAGTGATCCAGCGATGGAGCCTGGAAACACCATATATTTT
TRBJ1-4 | TRBD1 | TRBV12-3/TRBV12-4 | few | CASSRQTGFNEKLFF | TGTGCCAGCAGCCGACAGACAGGGTTTAATGAAAAACTGTTTTTT
TRBJ1-5 | . | TRBV19 | few | CASSIKRVGQPQHF | TGTGCCAGTAGTATAAAGCGGGTTGGTCAGCCCCAGCATTTT
TRBJ2-3 | . | TRBV7-3 | . | CASSLAGRPDTQYF | TGTGCCAGCAGCTTGGCTGGGCGGCCAGATACGCAGTATTTT
TRBJ2-7 | . | TRBV7-8 | many | CASSLHKTSYEQYF | TGTGCCAGCAGCTTACACAAGACATCCTACGAGCAGTACTTC